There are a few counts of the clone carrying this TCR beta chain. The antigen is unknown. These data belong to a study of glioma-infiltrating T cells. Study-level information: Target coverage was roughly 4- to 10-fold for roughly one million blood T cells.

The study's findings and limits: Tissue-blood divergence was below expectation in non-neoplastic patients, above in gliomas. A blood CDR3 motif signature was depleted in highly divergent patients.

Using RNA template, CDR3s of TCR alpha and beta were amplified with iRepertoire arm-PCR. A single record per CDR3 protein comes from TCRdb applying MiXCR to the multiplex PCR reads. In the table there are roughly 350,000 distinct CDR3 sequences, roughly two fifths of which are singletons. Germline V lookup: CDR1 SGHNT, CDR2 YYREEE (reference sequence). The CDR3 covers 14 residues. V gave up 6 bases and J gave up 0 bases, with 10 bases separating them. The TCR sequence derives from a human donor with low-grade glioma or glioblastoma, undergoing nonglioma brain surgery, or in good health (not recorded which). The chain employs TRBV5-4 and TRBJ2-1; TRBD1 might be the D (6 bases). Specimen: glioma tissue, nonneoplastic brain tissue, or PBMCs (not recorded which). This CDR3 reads CASTMGHSYNEQFF. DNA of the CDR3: TGTGCCAGCACCATGGGACACTCCTACAATGAGCAGTTCTTC. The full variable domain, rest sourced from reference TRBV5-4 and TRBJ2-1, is ETGVTQSPTHLIKTRGQQVTLRCSSQSGHNTVSWYQQALGQGPQFIFQYYREEENGRGNFPPRFSGLQFPNYSSELNVNALELDDSALYLCASTMGHSYNEQFFGPGTRLTVL.